This T cell receptor beta chain appears in the sequencing data of a study of metastatic and nonmetastatic thyroid tumors. Looking at the study overall: A comparison of repertoires was made across blood and tumor or nodule tissue from malignant and benign thyroid patients.

Thyroid surgery was preceded by no treatment in any patient. In regard to this clone: Its target is unknown.

Per the authors' pipeline: Researchers built a distant-metastasis classifier for papillary thyroid cancer that drew on CDR3 differences across clinicopathological groups. With MiXCR, TCRdb called clones anew from the PCR reads. These V and J calls originate from TCRdb's pipeline instead of the authors' own analysis. The sample contains 35,000 to 45,000 clones, about 12% of which appear only once. General study findings and limits: Malignant thyroid tumors reportedly had TCR beta diversity that was significantly higher than in benign nodules, in blood and tumor.

The CDR3 loop spans 18 amino acids. Unmatched junction bases numbered 12, after V lost 3 bases and J lost 3 bases. Per germline, CDR1 GTSNPN and CDR2 SVGIG (reference sequence). The V gene is TRBV30, the J gene TRBJ2-7; 15 bases are shared with TRBD2. Sample: blood. This clonotype was obtained from a male donor with papillary thyroid cancer or a benign thyroid nodule (not recorded which). Some clones in this sample may be carry-over from other donors' samples. In DNA, the CDR3 is TGTGCCTGGAGACAACCGGGACTAGCGGGAGGCCGAGTCTACGAGCAGTACTTC. Protein: CAWRQPGLAGGRVYEQYF.